These 8 T cell receptor beta chains originate from one sample sequenced in a study of T cell changes during pregnancy in multiple sclerosis. Some clones are missing from TCRdb's copy, which holds only in-frame ones; the method was immunoSEQ multiplex PCR. The table includes fewer than 55,000 clones, about nine tenths detected once. The sequencing used peripheral blood, collected in the second trimester of pregnancy. Receptors originate from a female donor in good health, enrolled as a control in a pregnancy study.

This clone was detected a few times. The sample contains more than one DNA sequence encoding this CDR3. This sequence joins TRBV5-6 and TRBJ2-7; D is ambiguous. The CDR3 is 11 residues long. In germline, CDR1 is SGHDT, CDR2 YYEEEE. V was shortened by 4 bases and J by 6 bases, with 8 bases between the two germline ends. For the CDR3, the DNA is TGTGCCAGCAGCAGCTTGCGCGAGCAGTACTTC. Translation gives CASSSLREQYF.

This sequence joins TRBV30 and TRBJ1-2; D may be TRBD1 (5 bases). This CDR3 is 13 amino acids long. V was cut by 5 bases and J by 3 bases, with 13 bases left in between. The germline CDR1 and CDR2 sequences are GTSNPN and SVGIG (reference sequence). CDR3 residues: CAWGGFRDYGYTF. The CDR3 bases are TGTGCCTGGGGGGGGTTCCGGGACTATGGCTACACCTTC.

The genes are TRBV9 and TRBJ2-7; 14 bases align to TRBD2. Germline V gene sequence: CDR1 SGDLS, CDR2 YYNGEE. The V segment lost 7 bases and the J segment 2 bases; nucleotides outside the gene matches: 8. The CDR3 loop spans 16 amino acids. CDR3 coding DNA: TGTGCCAGCGGTCCGGGACTAGCGGGGGCCACCTACGAGCAGTACTTC. Translating it yields CASGPGLAGATYEQYF.

V is TRBV27 and J is TRBJ1-2; perhaps TRBD1 as D (5 bases). The CDR3 is 15 residues long. The germline gives CDR1 MNHEY, CDR2 SMNVEV (reference sequence). With 2 bases removed from V and 2 bases from J, the gap between germline ends came to 12 bases. CDR3 amino acids: CASSLGQNRNYGYTF. DNA for the CDR3: TGTGCCAGCAGTTTAGGGCAGAACAGGAACTATGGCTACACCTTC.

The CDR3 bases are TGTGCCAGCAGCTCAGGGGACCTAGTGGCCTATGGCTACACCTTC. Translation gives CASSSGDLVAYGYTF. V and J are TRBV5-4 and TRBJ1-2; D is perhaps TRBD1 (6 bases). CDR1 SGHNT and CDR2 YYREEE come from the germline V gene (reference sequence). CDR3 size: 15 residues. The ends were cut back, 3 bases at V and 4 bases at J, with 16 bases in the middle. Variable domain in full (rest from reference TRBV5-4 and TRBJ1-2): ETGVTQSPTHLIKTRGQQVTLRCSSQSGHNTVSWYQQALGQGPQFIFQYYREEENGRGNFPPRFSGLQFPNYSSELNVNALELDDSALYLCASSSGDLVAYGYTFGSGTRLTVV.

The chain has TRBV28 and TRBJ1-4, with 7 bases identical to TRBD1. V was pared by 2 bases and J by 3 bases, with 3 bases of the junction left unmatched. The CDR3 sequence is 15 residues long. The germline CDR1 and CDR2 sequences are MDHEN and SYDVKM. CDR3 protein: CASSLAGQPNEKLFF. The CDR3 coding sequence is TGTGCCAGCAGTTTAGCGGGACAGCCTAATGAAAAACTGTTTTTT.

The chain links TRBV19 to TRBJ1-4; 11 bases line up with TRBD1. The V and J ends lost 4 bases and 4 bases, in that order; junction bases with no gene match: 8. The CDR3 runs to 17 residues. Germline V gives CDR1 LNHDA, CDR2 SQIVND (reference sequence). The DNA for the CDR3 is TGTGCCAGTAGTACCCGGGACAGGGGGTCCATTAATGAAAAACTGTTTTTT. The encoded protein is CASSTRDRGSINEKLFF.

The V gene is TRBV5-4, the J gene TRBJ1-2; D perhaps matches TRBD1 (5 bases). The germline gives CDR1 SGHNT, CDR2 YYREEE (reference sequence). The CDR3 length is 12 residues. V lost 2 bases, J lost 6 bases, and 8 bases lay in between. The CDR3, as DNA: TGTGCCAGCAGCTTAGGGACTGATGGCTACACCTTC. Translation: CASSLGTDGYTF.